These 16 T cell receptor beta chains were sequenced from one sample in a study of regulatory T cells in long-lasting Graves disease. Assembly of TCR beta libraries relied on iRepertoire HTBI primers together with Arm-PCR of CDR3 regions. Using its own MiXCR run on the multiplex PCR reads, TCRdb lists one record per CDR3 protein. Of some 470,000 distinct CDR3 sequences in the sample, around a fifth were seen once. Specified time point: persistent/refractory GD, antithyroid drugs over 5 years with positive TRAb. From RNA extracted from PBMCs, the TCR library was made. Sequenced here: peripheral blood mononuclear cells (PBMCs), sampled when the disease was refractory, from a patient treated with antithyroid drugs. The receptors here all came from a female donor with Graves disease.

In this sample, this clonotype turned up a few times. The rearrangement links TRBV19 to TRBJ2-5; a weak D match, TRBD1 (6 bases). The CDR3 loop spans 14 amino acids. Germline loops: CDR1 LNHDA, CDR2 SQIVND (reference sequence). V was shortened by 1 base and J by 3 bases, with 9 bases between the two germline ends. The CDR3 region has the DNA TGTGCCAGTAGTATAGTTTACAGGGAAGAGACCCAGTACTTC. Translation: CASSIVYREETQYF.

This clonotype was observed a few times. The chain couples TRBV3-1 to TRBJ2-5; D is ambiguous. V lost 1 base, J lost 0 bases, and 15 bases lay in between. CDR1 and CDR2 from the germline V gene are LGHDT and YNNKEL (reference sequence). The CDR3 runs 17 residues. CDR3 region: CASSQGSGGAYQETQYF. DNA of the CDR3: TGTGCCAGCAGCCAAGGGTCGGGCGGAGCGTACCAAGAGACCCAGTACTTC.

In regard to this clonotype: Mismatch with germline at one junction end may stem from a read error. The chain employs TRBV19 and TRBJ2-7; TRBD2 aligns across 11 bases. In germline, CDR1 is LNHDA, CDR2 SQIVND (reference sequence). The CDR3 spans 14 residues. The CDR3 region has the DNA TGTACCAGTAGTATGGGACTAGCGGCCGGGGAGCAGTACTTC. Its protein is CTSSMGLAAGEQYF. The full variable domain, completed using reference TRBV19 and TRBJ2-7, is DGGITQSPKYLFRKEGQNVTLSCEQNLNHDAMYWYRQDPGQGLRLIYYSQIVNDFQKGDIAEGYSVSREKKESFPLTVTSAQKNPTAFYLCTSSMGLAAGEQYFGPGTRLTVT.

The chain recombines TRBV7-9 with TRBJ2-7; D is uncertain. The V gene lost 3 bases and the J gene lost 2 bases, with 8 bases spanning the gap. In germline, CDR1 is SEHNR, CDR2 FQNEAQ (reference sequence). The CDR3 runs to 13 residues. CDR3 DNA sequence: TGTGCCAGCAGCTTTCAGAATCCCTACGAGCAGTACTTC. It encodes CASSFQNPYEQYF.

With regard to this clonotype: The CDR3 does not close with the conserved phenylalanine or tryptophan, likely indicating a read error. The chain employs TRBV28 and TRBJ1-1; no reliable D call. The CDR3 is 11 amino acids. CDR1 MDHEN and CDR2 SYDVKM come from the germline V gene. Trimming removed 6 bases at V and 3 bases at J, with 5 bases between. The CDR3 nucleotides are TGTGCCAGCAGGAGCGACACTGAAGCTTTCCTT. Amino acids: CASRSDTEAFL.

The rearrangement uses TRBV28 and TRBJ2-2, with 8 bases lining up with TRBD1. Germline assignment: CDR1 MDHEN and CDR2 SYDVKM. The CDR3 has 16 amino acids. Germline trimming cut 3 bases from V and 2 bases from J; bases unmatched to any gene: 5. The CDR3 bases are TGTGCCAGCAGTTTGTGGACAGGGTTTAACACCGGGGAGCTGTTTTTT. Its translation: CASSLWTGFNTGELFF. The full variable domain, rest sourced from reference TRBV28 and TRBJ2-2, is DVKVTQSSRYLVKRTGEKVFLECVQDMDHENMFWYRQDPGLGLRLIYFSYDVKMKEKGDIPEGYSVSREKKERFSLILESASTNQTSMYLCASSLWTGFNTGELFFGEGSRLTVL.

This clonotype was observed a few times. This chain links TRBV11-2 with TRBJ1-1, with 11 bases aligning to TRBD1. The trim removed 5 bases at V and 7 bases at J, leaving 6 bases unmatched. The germline V gene has CDR1 SGHAT and CDR2 FQNNGV. CDR3 length: 14 amino acids. CDR3 in amino acids: CASSEPGQGVEAFF. CDR3 DNA sequence: TGTGCCAGCAGCGAACCGGGACAGGGGGTTGAAGCTTTCTTT.

To note about this clonotype: A much bigger clone sits one base away, suggesting this may be a read error. The chain recombines TRBV27 with TRBJ2-7, with D unclear. The germline gives CDR1 MNHEY, CDR2 SMNVEV (reference sequence). V lost 2 bases and J lost 4, with 12 bases in between. There are 14 residues in the CDR3. The CDR3 loop reads CASSLPMVGYEQYF. The CDR3 coding sequence is TGTGCCAGCAGTTTACCGATGGTAGGGTACGAGCAGTACTTC.

This clonotype was seen just once. The CDR3 region has the DNA TGCGCCAGCAGCTTACCAGCCGGGACAGGCGAAGAAAAACTGTTTTTT. Residues: CASSLPAGTGEEKLFF. This chain connects TRBV5-1 to TRBJ1-4, with 8 bases matching TRBD1. V shed 2 bases and J 8 bases; nucleotides not matched to a gene: 11. The germline CDR1 and CDR2 sequences are SGHRS and YFSETQ. The CDR3 covers 16 residues.

Ten or more counts support this clonotype. The V and J genes are TRBV29-1 and TRBJ1-2, with unresolved D. Per germline, CDR1 SQVTM and CDR2 ANQGSEA. The CDR3 has 12 amino acids. The germline V and J ends were trimmed by 1 base and 4 bases, with 7 bases remaining between them. The CDR3 nucleotides are TGCAGCGTTGAAGGAAGAGGCTATGGCTACACCTTC. Translation: CSVEGRGYGYTF.

The V gene is TRBV4-1, the J gene TRBJ1-6, with D perhaps TRBD1 (5 bases). The V end lost 1 base, the J end lost 14 bases, and 15 bases lay between the germline ends. Germline CDR1 and CDR2: MGHRA and YSYEKL. This CDR3 has 14 residues. The CDR3 sequence: CASSQVGGGRTLHF. DNA for the CDR3: TGCGCCAGCAGCCAAGTTGGCGGGGGAAGAACCCTCCACTTT.

This clonotype was detected many times. This sequence joins TRBV28 and TRBJ2-5, with 12 bases aligning to TRBD1. There are 18 residues in the CDR3. The junction had 15 bases not matched to a gene; V was cut back by 6 bases and J by 4 bases. Germline CDR1 is MDHEN and CDR2 is SYDVKM. The CDR3 nucleotides read TGTGCCAGCAGCCTTCCTCCGGGACAGGGGGCGTGGGTAGAGACCCAGTACTTC. The encoded protein is CASSLPPGQGAWVETQYF.

This clonotype was seen many times. The V gene is TRBV28, the J gene TRBJ1-2, with TRBD1 identical over 9 bases. The CDR3 spans 13 residues. The ends lost 9 bases at V and 6 bases at J; junction bases unmatched: 8. Germline V gene data show CDR1 as MDHEN and CDR2 as SYDVKM. In DNA form, the CDR3 reads TGTGCCAGTATACAGGGGGCGCGCCATGGCTACACCTTC. It is translated as CASIQGARHGYTF.

This clonotype has only a few counts. The chain joins TRBV12-3 or TRBV12-4 to TRBJ2-7; D uncertain. Trimming pared 8 bases from V and 2 bases from J, leaving 22 bases between. The CDR3 runs to 16 residues. The CDR3 DNA reads as TGTGCCAGCTCGATCTCAGGAGCACCCCTACCCTACGAGCAGTACTTC. Translating it yields CASSISGAPLPYEQYF.

This chain's CDR3 is CATSDRDNTGELFF. The CDR3 DNA is TGTGCCACCTCGGACAGGGATAACACCGGGGAGCTGTTTTTT. V usage is TRBV6-2 or TRBV6-3 and J usage is TRBJ2-2, with 8 nucleotides matching TRBD1. Germline CDR1 reads MNHEY; CDR2 reads SVGEGT. The CDR3 length is 14 residues. J lost 2 bases, V lost 10 bases, and 6 bases had no gene match.

The chain uses TRBV25-1 and TRBJ2-7; 9 positions agree with TRBD1. Trimming removed 4 bases from V and 5 bases from J; junction bases left unmatched: 9. Germline CDR1 is MGHDK and CDR2 is SYGVNS. The CDR3 is 15 amino acids. The chain's CDR3 is CASSVGTGLFHEQYF. The DNA for the CDR3 is TGTGCCAGCAGTGTAGGGACAGGGCTTTTCCACGAGCAGTACTTC.